This T cell receptor (beta chain) comes out of a study of T cell responses to AZD1222 COVID-19 vaccine (dated by TCRdb to about 2021). Looking at the study overall: Because spike-specific TCR depth and breadth did not differ between the two schedules, AZD1222 recipients who got a second dose at roughly 4 weeks were pooled with those who got a second dose at roughly 12 weeks. A total of around 240 trial participants underwent TCR sequencing, of whom 207 had received two doses of AZD1222 and roughly 26 had received two doses of the MenACWY control vaccine. Enrollment into the trials was organized by age into subgroups of 18-55, 56-69 and 70-plus years, and those subgroups contained roughly 150, 30 and 60 TCR-sequenced participants, respectively.

Overall study results and their limits: In the small 56-69-year group, the increase in depth fell short of significance, most likely because of low power. Reportedly, almost half of the unique spike-specific TCRs recognized epitopes lying outside the regions that are mutated in the B.1.351 and B.1.1.7 variants. CD4 TCRs associated with the vaccine covered the entire spike protein, and the dominant responses were in regions 160-218 and 743-854. Participants were mostly white British and included more females than males, and it was suggested by the authors that clonal diversity may have been underestimated. Only a handful of AZD1222 recipients were SARS-CoV-2 seropositive at baseline, limiting conclusions about previously exposed vaccinees. A significant rise in spike-specific TCR breadth and depth was observed after two AZD1222 doses relative to day 0 and relative to MenACWY recipients. Because no day 14 peak-response samples were available, the repertoires could be characterized only after the peak T cell response.

Relative to germline, V is 3 bases shorter and J is 1 base shorter, with 6 bases between their ends. CDR1 and CDR2, per the germline V gene, are SGHAT and FQNNGV. The CDR3 runs 13 amino acids, cysteine and phenylalanine included. The read is trimmed to its CDR3 DNA, 39 bases read in frame from base 1. Worth noting for this clone: Its recognized antigen is unknown. Base quality data are lacking; no much larger clone is found one base away.

The time point tag for this specimen amounts to: baseline before first vaccination. Samples from vaccinated people were obtained from the UK trials COV001 and COV002, which included a single-blind randomized controlled phase 2/3 trial of AZD1222 (ChAdOx1 nCoV-19) in healthy adults. For TCRbeta chain sequencing, PBMC samples were collected from trial participants at day 0 and at day 28 after the second dose. The CDR3 regions of human TCRbeta chains were analyzed by immunosequencing. The authors processed their data as follows. TCRs in the repertoires were compared against a reference library of SARS-CoV-2-specific TCRs that had been generated with the MIRA antigen-specificity platform. Breadth meant the fraction of unique TCRs that were SARS-CoV-2-associated, whereas depth meant the fraction of total T cells that were SARS-CoV-2-associated. Using the MIRA data, every spike-specific TCR was mapped to the spike region that the TCR reacted to and assigned to either a CD4 or a CD8 class. Log10-transformed breadth and depth values were compared by one-way ANOVA with Sidak's multiple comparisons tests. Drawn from immuneACCESS, this table holds only the in-frame rearrangements with V and J called that TCRdb kept. Clones are partly lost; checked studies trace under half to an unresolved V gene and leave the rest unexplained. That table is the source of V, J and clone size, and D and trimming were worked out from the DNA. The sample data list about 90,000 clones, and 80% to 90% of these were observed just once. The top ten hold approximately 7.9% of the sample.

The sample here was peripheral blood, taken on day 0 of AZD1222 vaccination. Here the chain combines TRBV11-2 and TRBJ1-1; too little of a D gene remains to name it. This receptor was identified in an adult in good health. This receptor carries the CDR3 CASSLTENTEAFF. The nucleotide sequence is given as TGTGCCAGCAGCTTGACGGAGAACACTGAAGCTTTCTTT.